This TCR beta chain was recovered during a study of T-cell memory formation after mild COVID-19. The study, taken as a whole, reports: Confirmation of SARS-CoV-2 specificity was lacking for second-wave clones peaking day 37.

Only a few counts were recorded for this clonotype. Its specificity is unknown. TCRdb used MiXCR to reprocess the 5' RACE reads, holding one entry per CDR3 protein. The profile covers some 350,000 distinct CDR3 sequences, with 15% to 20% appearing a single time and around 20% taken by the ten largest. Trimming removed 0 bases from V and 6 bases from J, with 6 bases in between. CDR1 is LGHNA, CDR2 YSLEER, per germline. The CDR3 runs 12 residues. The sequence was collected from a young man who had mild COVID-19 (a few samples of this study predate the infection). Cell type and time point are not known. Material for sequencing was PBMCs or a T cell subset sorted from them (not recorded which). V gene TRBV4-3 combines with J gene TRBJ2-7; D ambiguous. The CDR3 reads CASSQDGIEQYF. CDR3 coding DNA: TGCGCCAGCAGCCAAGATGGGATCGAGCAGTACTTC.